This passage covers 14 T cell receptor beta chains from one sample sequenced in a study of blood T cell repertoires in COVID-19. Method: immunoSEQ multiplex PCR; TCRdb's copy keeps in-frame clones and lacks some. The sample lists about 120,000 clones, about four fifths occurring once. Source material: peripheral blood. The receptors were gathered from a woman over 75 with acute or convalescent COVID-19.

The V and J genes are TRBV19 and TRBJ1-2, with D perhaps matching TRBD1 (6 bases). Germline-derived CDR1 and CDR2 are LNHDA and SQIVND (reference sequence). This CDR3 contains 14 residues. V was trimmed by 0 bases and J by 8 bases, leaving 13 bases between them. CDR3 bases: TGTGCCAGTAGTATAGAACAGGGTATCGGAGGCTACACCTTC. Translated: CASSIEQGIGGYTF.

The chain couples TRBV5-5 to TRBJ1-3; 7 bases are shared with TRBD1. Trimming cost V 4 bases and J 2 bases; bases outside gene matches: 6. CDR3 length: 15 amino acids. The germline V gene has CDR1 SGHKS and CDR2 YYEKEE (reference sequence). CDR3 in amino acids: CASSPRQGTGNTIYF. CDR3 sequence (DNA): TGTGCCAGCAGCCCAAGACAGGGAACTGGAAACACCATATATTTT.

The chain has TRBV29-1 and TRBJ2-7; 9 bases match TRBD1. Germline V gene lookup returns CDR1 SQVTM and CDR2 ANQGSEA. The CDR3 loop spans 16 amino acids. Trimming at V came to 6 bases and at J to 0 bases, leaving 12 bases not matched to a gene. This CDR3 reads CSVRRGWDRVSYEQYF. For the CDR3, the DNA is TGCAGCGTCAGGAGGGGCTGGGACAGGGTCTCCTACGAGCAGTACTTC.

The CDR3 sequence: CASTTGLMQPQHF. DNA of the CDR3: TGCGCCAGCACCACAGGGCTTATGCAGCCCCAGCATTTT. V gene TRBV10-2 combines with J gene TRBJ1-5, with TRBD1 as a possible D gene (6 bases). This CDR3 contains 13 residues. Trimming took 7 bases from V and 7 from J, leaving 14 bases between them. Germline V gene sequence: CDR1 WSHSY, CDR2 SAAADI.

J is TRBJ1-3 and V is TRBV10-3, with D possibly TRBD1 on 5 matching bases. V lost 7 bases and J 3 bases, leaving 10 bases between the germline ends. Per the germline V gene, CDR1 is ENHRY and CDR2 is SYGVKD. CDR3 length equals 13 residues. The CDR3 DNA reads as TGTGCCATCAAGGCAGGGATTGGAAACACCATATATTTT. Translation gives CAIKAGIGNTIYF.

The chain recombines TRBV11-3 with TRBJ2-7; 9 nucleotides match TRBD1. Germline V gene lookup returns CDR1 SGHNT and CDR2 YENEEA. V was pared by 11 bases and J by 4 bases, with 6 bases of the junction left unmatched. The CDR3 is 12 residues long. CDR3: CAVRDRAYEQYF. The CDR3, as DNA: TGTGCCGTCCGGGACAGGGCGTACGAGCAGTACTTC.

The chain recombines TRBV6-4 with TRBJ1-3; D uncertain. The CDR3 totals 16 residues. CDR1 is MRHNA and CDR2 is SNTAGT in the germline V gene. Trimming pared 0 bases from V and 4 bases from J, leaving 13 bases between. The CDR3 coding sequence is TGTGCCAGCAGTGACTCGGCTCAACCTTCAGGAAACACCATATATTTT. As protein: CASSDSAQPSGNTIYF.

V and J are TRBV5-1 and TRBJ2-5, with 7 positions matching TRBD2. This CDR3 is built from 15 residues. Germline CDR1 and CDR2: SGHRS and YFSETQ. V lost 3 bases to trimming and J lost 0 bases; unmatched junction nucleotides: 5. The CDR3 nucleotides are TGCGCCAGCAGCTGGACTAGTAGAAACCAAGAGACCCAGTACTTC. It specifies CASSWTSRNQETQYF.

The J gene is TRBJ2-1, the V gene TRBV24-1; D perhaps matches TRBD2 (5 bases). Trimming took 9 bases from V and 7 from J, leaving 9 bases between them. The CDR3 consists of 11 residues. Per germline, CDR1 KGHDR and CDR2 SFDVKD. CDR3 nucleotide sequence: TGTGCCACCGCAAGAGGGAATGAGCAGTTCTTC. Translating gives CATARGNEQFF.

This chain uses TRBV28 with TRBJ2-5, with 13 bases that match TRBD2. This CDR3 region has 17 residues. CDR1 MDHEN and CDR2 SYDVKM come from the germline V gene. After removal of 8 bases from V and 5 bases from J, the junction contained 14 bases not matched to a gene. DNA for the CDR3: TGTGCCAGCGAAACCGGGACTAGCGGGACCCGCGGGGAGACCCAGTACTTC. Translated, it gives CASETGTSGTRGETQYF.

This sequence joins TRBV27 and TRBJ1-6; a possible D gene is TRBD1 (5 bases). Trimming removed 0 bases from V and 8 bases from J, with 11 bases in between. This CDR3 has 15 amino acids. The germline V gene has CDR1 MNHEY and CDR2 SMNVEV (reference sequence). The CDR3 nucleotides are TGTGCCAGCAGTTTATCCGGGACTCTTTATTCACCCCTCCACTTT. This encodes CASSLSGTLYSPLHF.

The V call is TRBV20-1, the J call TRBJ2-3; 8 bases fit TRBD2. CDR1 and CDR2 (germline): DFQATT, SNEGSKA (reference sequence). This CDR3 has 10 residues. CDR3 nucleotides: TGCAGCCCCGGGGGGGGTACGCAGTATTTT. The encoded protein is CSPGGGTQYF.

This clone has only a few counts. The chain couples TRBV9 to TRBJ1-2; tentatively, D is TRBD1 (6 bases). The CDR3 totals 14 residues. CDR1 SGDLS and CDR2 YYNGEE come from the germline V gene. Trimming cost V 3 bases and J 4 bases, with 13 bases left between them. CDR3 residues: CASSGHRVAYGYTF. The CDR3 bases are TGTGCCAGCAGCGGGCACAGGGTCGCCTATGGCTACACCTTC.

In this sample, this clone turned up many times. The chain couples TRBV30 to TRBJ1-6; unclear D gene. The CDR3 runs 13 residues. Germline lookup yields CDR1 GTSNPN and CDR2 SVGIG (reference sequence). Trimming stripped 5 bases from V and 8 bases from J, with 13 bases between. The CDR3: CAWRPEIHSPLHF. The DNA of the CDR3 is TGTGCCTGGCGCCCTGAGATTCATTCACCCCTCCACTTT.